This T cell receptor (beta chain) was observed in a study of blood T cells in healthy people across ages. A second about 7 to 11 cycle PCR used barcoded and J-beta primers. A single record per CDR3 protein comes from TCRdb applying MiXCR to the 5' RACE reads. The repertoire includes over 500,000 distinct CDR3 sequences, around 27% of them detected once, and 3.6% sits in the top ten. Germline V gene sequence: CDR1 SEHNR, CDR2 FQNEAQ (reference sequence). There are 15 residues in the CDR3. V was pared by 5 bases and J by 8 bases, with 10 bases of the junction left unmatched. The same specimen was also included in a second study, on T cells of mothers and their children.

The TCR comes from a boy aged 2 to 10 in good health. V usage is TRBV7-9 and J usage is TRBJ2-1; 9 bases are a match to TRBD1. Material for sequencing was blood. CDR3 protein: CASSEPGQGIDEQFF. CDR3 coding DNA: TGTGCCAGCAGCGAGCCGGGACAGGGCATCGATGAGCAGTTCTTC.